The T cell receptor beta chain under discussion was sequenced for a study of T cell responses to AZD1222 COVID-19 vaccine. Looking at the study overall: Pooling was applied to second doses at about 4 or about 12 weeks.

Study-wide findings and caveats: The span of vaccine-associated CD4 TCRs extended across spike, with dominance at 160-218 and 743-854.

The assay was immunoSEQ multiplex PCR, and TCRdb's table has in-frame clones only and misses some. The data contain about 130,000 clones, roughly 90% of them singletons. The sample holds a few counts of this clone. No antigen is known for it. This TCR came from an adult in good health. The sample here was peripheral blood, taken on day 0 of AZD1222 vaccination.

The CDR3 DNA reads as TGTGCCAGCAGCCCAGGGGTCGGGGGCTACACCTTC. Translation: CASSPGVGGYTF. The chain links TRBV5-4 to TRBJ1-2; a weak D match, TRBD1 (6 bases). The CDR3 is made up of 12 amino acids. Trimming left V 4 bases short and J 8 bases short, with 12 bases between. Germline V lookup: CDR1 SGHNT, CDR2 YYREEE (reference sequence).